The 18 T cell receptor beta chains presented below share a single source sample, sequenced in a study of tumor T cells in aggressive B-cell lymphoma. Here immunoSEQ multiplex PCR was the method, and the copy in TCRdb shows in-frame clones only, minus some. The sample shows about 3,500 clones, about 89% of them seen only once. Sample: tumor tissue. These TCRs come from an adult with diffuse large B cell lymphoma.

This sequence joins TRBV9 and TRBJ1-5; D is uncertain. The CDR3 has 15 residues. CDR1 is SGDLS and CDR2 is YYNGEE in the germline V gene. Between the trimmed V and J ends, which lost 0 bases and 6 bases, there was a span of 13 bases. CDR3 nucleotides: TGTGCCAGCAGCGTAGACTCTTCCATTGGTCAGCCCCAGCATTTT. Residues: CASSVDSSIGQPQHF.

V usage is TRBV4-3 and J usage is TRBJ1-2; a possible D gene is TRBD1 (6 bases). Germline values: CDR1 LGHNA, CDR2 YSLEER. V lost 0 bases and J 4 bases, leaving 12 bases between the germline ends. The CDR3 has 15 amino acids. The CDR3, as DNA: TGCGCCAGCAGCCAAGATGCAAAAGGGGGCTATGGCTACACCTTC. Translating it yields CASSQDAKGGYGYTF.

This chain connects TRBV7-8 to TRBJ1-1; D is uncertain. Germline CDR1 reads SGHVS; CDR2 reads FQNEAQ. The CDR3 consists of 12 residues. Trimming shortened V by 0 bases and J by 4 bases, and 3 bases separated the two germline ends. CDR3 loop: CASSLAATEAFF. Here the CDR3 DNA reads TGTGCCAGCAGCTTAGCGGCCACTGAAGCTTTCTTT.

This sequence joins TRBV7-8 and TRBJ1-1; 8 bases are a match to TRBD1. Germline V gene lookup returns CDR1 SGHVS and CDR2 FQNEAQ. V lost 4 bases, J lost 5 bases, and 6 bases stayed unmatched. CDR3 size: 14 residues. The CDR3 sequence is CASSYGQGETEAFF. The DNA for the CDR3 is TGTGCCAGCAGCTATGGACAGGGCGAGACTGAAGCTTTCTTT.

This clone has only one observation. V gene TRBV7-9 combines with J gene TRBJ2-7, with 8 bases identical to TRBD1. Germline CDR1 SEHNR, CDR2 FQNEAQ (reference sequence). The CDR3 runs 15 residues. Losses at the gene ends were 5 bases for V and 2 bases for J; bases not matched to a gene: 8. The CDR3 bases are TGTGCCAGCAGCAAAAGGACAGGGCCGACCTACGAGCAGTACTTC. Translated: CASSKRTGPTYEQYF.

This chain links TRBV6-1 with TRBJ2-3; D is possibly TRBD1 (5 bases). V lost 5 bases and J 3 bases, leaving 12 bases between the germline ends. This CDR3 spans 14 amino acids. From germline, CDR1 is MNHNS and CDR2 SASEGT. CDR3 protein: CASSLDSRTDTQYF. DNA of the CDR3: TGTGCCAGCAGTCTAGACAGTCGAACAGATACGCAGTATTTT.

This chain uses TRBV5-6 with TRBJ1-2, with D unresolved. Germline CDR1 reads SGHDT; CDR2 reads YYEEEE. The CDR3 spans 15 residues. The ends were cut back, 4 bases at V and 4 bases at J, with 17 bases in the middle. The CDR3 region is CASSLLGPGGYGYTF. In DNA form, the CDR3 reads TGTGCCAGCAGCCTTCTAGGCCCGGGAGGCTATGGCTACACCTTC.

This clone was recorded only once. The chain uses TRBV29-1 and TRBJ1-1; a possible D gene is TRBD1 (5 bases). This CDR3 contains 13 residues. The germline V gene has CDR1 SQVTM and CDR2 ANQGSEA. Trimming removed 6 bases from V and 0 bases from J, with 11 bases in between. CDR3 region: CSVGGGMNTEAFF. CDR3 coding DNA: TGCAGCGTGGGGGGAGGGATGAACACTGAAGCTTTCTTT. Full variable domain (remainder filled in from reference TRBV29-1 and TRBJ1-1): SAVISQKPSRDICQRGTSLTIQCQVDSQVTMMFWYRQQPGQSLTLIATANQGSEATYESGFVIDKFPISRPNLTFSTLTVSNMSPEDSSIYLCSVGGGMNTEAFFGQGTRLTVV.

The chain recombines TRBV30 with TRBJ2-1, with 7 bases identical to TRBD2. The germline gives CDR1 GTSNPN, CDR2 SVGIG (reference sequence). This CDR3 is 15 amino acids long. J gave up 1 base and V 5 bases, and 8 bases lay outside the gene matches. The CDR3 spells CAWGGERDSYNEQFF. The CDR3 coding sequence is TGTGCCTGGGGGGGGGAGCGGGATTCCTACAATGAGCAGTTCTTC.

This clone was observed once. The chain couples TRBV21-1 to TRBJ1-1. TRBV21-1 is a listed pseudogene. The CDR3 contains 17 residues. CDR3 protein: CASRRGLATTIRTEAFF. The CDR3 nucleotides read TGTGCCAGCAGGAGAGGTTTAGCTACAACAATTCGCACTGAAGCTTTCTTT.

CDR3: CASSLFRDRDHRQFF. Written as DNA, the CDR3 is TGTGCCAGCAGTTTATTCCGGGACAGGGATCACCGGCAGTTCTTC. This sequence joins TRBV28 and TRBJ2-1; 9 bases are a match to TRBD1. Germline V gene lookup returns CDR1 MDHEN and CDR2 SYDVKM. The V segment lost 1 base and the J segment 12 bases; nucleotides outside the gene matches: 10. This CDR3 contains 15 residues.

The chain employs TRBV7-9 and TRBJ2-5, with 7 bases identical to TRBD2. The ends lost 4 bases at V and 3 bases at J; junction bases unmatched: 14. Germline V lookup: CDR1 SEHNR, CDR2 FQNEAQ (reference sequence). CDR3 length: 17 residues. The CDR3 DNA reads TGTGCCAGCAGCTCCCGACTAGCAGTGGGGGGAAAAGAGACCCAGTACTTC. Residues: CASSSRLAVGGKETQYF.

The CDR3 coding sequence is TGTGCCAGCAGTTACTCCCAGGGGAGGACCCAGTACTTC. Its translation: CASSYSQGRTQYF. The J gene is TRBJ2-5, the V gene TRBV6-5, with D possibly matching TRBD1 (6 bases). The CDR3 spans 13 residues. CDR1 is MNHEY, CDR2 SVGAGI, per germline. The V and J ends lost 0 bases and 7 bases respectively, with 9 bases between them.

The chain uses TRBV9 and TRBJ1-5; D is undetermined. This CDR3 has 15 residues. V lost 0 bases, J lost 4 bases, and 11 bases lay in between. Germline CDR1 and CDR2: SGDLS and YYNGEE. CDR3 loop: CASSVGKGGNQPQHF. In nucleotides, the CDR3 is TGTGCCAGCAGCGTAGGAAAGGGAGGAAATCAGCCCCAGCATTTT.

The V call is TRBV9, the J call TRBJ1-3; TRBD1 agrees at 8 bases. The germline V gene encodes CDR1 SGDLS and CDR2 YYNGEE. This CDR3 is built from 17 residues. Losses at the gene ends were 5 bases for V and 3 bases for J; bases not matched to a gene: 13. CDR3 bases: TGTGCCAGCAGTCTCCGGCAGGGGGCTAGGATTGGAAACACCATATATTTT. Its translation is CASSLRQGARIGNTIYF.

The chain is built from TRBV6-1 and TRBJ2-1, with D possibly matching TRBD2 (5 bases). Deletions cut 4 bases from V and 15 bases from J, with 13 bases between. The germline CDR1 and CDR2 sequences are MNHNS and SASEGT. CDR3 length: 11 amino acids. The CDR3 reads CASSAAAGGFF. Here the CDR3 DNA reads TGTGCCAGCAGTGCGGCTGCCGGAGGGTTCTTC.

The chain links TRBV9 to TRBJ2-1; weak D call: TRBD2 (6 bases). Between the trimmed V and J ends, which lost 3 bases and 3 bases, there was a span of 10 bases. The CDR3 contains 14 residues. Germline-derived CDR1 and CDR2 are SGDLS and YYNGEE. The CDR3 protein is CASSAGGIYNEQFF. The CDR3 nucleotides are TGTGCCAGCAGCGCCGGGGGAATCTACAATGAGCAGTTCTTC.

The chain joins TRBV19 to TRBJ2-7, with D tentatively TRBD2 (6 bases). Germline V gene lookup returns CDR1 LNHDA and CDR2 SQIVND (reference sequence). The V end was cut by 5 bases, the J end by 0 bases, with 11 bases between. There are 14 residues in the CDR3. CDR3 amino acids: CASSSGLLSYEQYF. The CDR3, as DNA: TGTGCCAGTAGTTCGGGACTCCTCTCCTACGAGCAGTACTTC.